Below, 20 T cell receptor beta chains from the same sample are listed, as sequenced in a study of shared clonotypes between healthy human individuals. Clones were read by immunoSEQ multiplex PCR, and TCRdb kept only the in-frame ones, dropping some. The sample carries millions of clones, approximately 94% recorded once. Naive CD8 populations comprised CD45RO-negative cells positively selected for CCR7, excluding terminally differentiated effector memory CD45RA+ cells. The sample taken for sequencing was naive CD8+ T cells sorted from blood. The receptors shown here come from a man aged 18 to 30 in good health.

The chain employs TRBV30 and TRBJ1-1, with 8 bases that match TRBD1. After removal of 2 bases from V and 5 bases from J, the junction contained 10 bases not matched to a gene. Per germline, CDR1 GTSNPN and CDR2 SVGIG (reference sequence). CDR3 length: 15 amino acids. The CDR3 region is CAWSIPQGAGTEAFF. CDR3 nucleotides: TGTGCCTGGAGTATTCCTCAGGGGGCAGGAACTGAAGCTTTCTTT.

The chain carries TRBV7-2 and TRBJ2-7; D remains unclear. The germline V gene has CDR1 SGHTA and CDR2 FQGNSA. The length of the CDR3 is 17 residues. Trimming cost V 3 bases and J 3 bases, with 21 bases left between them. CDR3 in amino acids: CASSLGNGREADYEQYF. The CDR3 nucleotides read TGTGCCAGCAGCTTGGGGAACGGTAGAGAGGCGGACTACGAGCAGTACTTC.

This chain joins TRBV4-3 and TRBJ1-4, with D unclear. V was cut by 0 bases and J by 8 bases, with 13 bases left in between. This CDR3 region has 15 residues. Germline values: CDR1 LGHNA, CDR2 YSLEER. DNA for the CDR3: TGCGCCAGCAGCCAAGATGACGGGATTCGAGAAAAACTGTTTTTT. Translated: CASSQDDGIREKLFF.

V and J are TRBV29-1 and TRBJ2-1; 7 positions match TRBD1. The germline gives CDR1 SQVTM, CDR2 ANQGSEA. The CDR3 contains 12 residues. The V and J ends lost 3 bases and 9 bases, in that order; junction bases with no gene match: 5. In nucleotides, the CDR3 is TGCAGCGTTGATAAGGGGGCGACTGAGCAGTTCTTC. This encodes CSVDKGATEQFF.

This chain connects TRBV2 to TRBJ2-1, with 8 bases matching TRBD1. Germline values: CDR1 SNHLY, CDR2 FYNNEI. This CDR3 comprises 13 residues. V was pared by 7 bases and J by 9 bases, with 8 bases of the junction left unmatched. The CDR3 reads CASTRRGQLEQFF. The CDR3 DNA sequence: TGTGCCAGCACCCGCAGGGGGCAGCTTGAGCAGTTCTTC.

This sequence joins TRBV4-1 and TRBJ2-2; 7 bases map to TRBD1. Losses at the gene ends were 4 bases for V and 5 bases for J; bases not matched to a gene: 10. Germline assignment: CDR1 MGHRA and CDR2 YSYEKL. This CDR3 region has 16 residues. The CDR3 spells CASSLSDRDLTGELFF. The CDR3 nucleotides are TGCGCCAGCAGCCTCTCTGACAGGGACCTAACCGGGGAGCTGTTTTTT.

The rearrangement joins TRBV6-4 to TRBJ2-1, with D possibly TRBD1 on 6 matching bases. Trimming pared 0 bases from V and 7 bases from J, leaving 19 bases between. Looked up from germline, CDR1 is MRHNA and CDR2 is SNTAGT. This CDR3 contains 17 residues. As DNA, the CDR3 is TGTGCCAGCAGTGACTCGAATGGACCCTCAAGGGGGAATGAGCAGTTCTTC. Translating gives CASSDSNGPSRGNEQFF.

Of note for this clone: Other DNA sequences in the same sample also yield this CDR3. The chain is built from TRBV5-6 and TRBJ2-7; weak D call: TRBD1 (6 bases). Trimming pared 4 bases from V and 4 bases from J, leaving 12 bases between. Germline CDR1 SGHDT, CDR2 YYEEEE. This CDR3 spans 13 amino acids. The CDR3 DNA follows: TGTGCCAGCAGCCTCGGGACACCTTACGAGCAGTACTTC. Translation: CASSLGTPYEQYF.

The V and J genes are TRBV7-9 and TRBJ2-5; D gene unclear. The V gene lost 2 bases and the J gene lost 4 bases, with 5 bases spanning the gap. This CDR3 contains 12 residues. Germline V gives CDR1 SEHNR, CDR2 FQNEAQ (reference sequence). CDR3 sequence (DNA): TGTGCCAGCAGCTTAATCCCAGAGACCCAGTACTTC. Protein: CASSLIPETQYF.

The CDR3 DNA reads TGTGCCAGCAGCTTGGGGGACTGGTTCGAGCAGTACTTC. Amino acids: CASSLGDWFEQYF. This chain connects TRBV5-6 to TRBJ2-7, with D possibly being TRBD2 (6 bases). The germline gives CDR1 SGHDT, CDR2 YYEEEE. The CDR3 totals 13 residues. Trimming removed 0 bases from V and 6 bases from J, with 10 bases in between.

The chain combines TRBV13 with TRBJ1-2; D is possibly TRBD1 (6 bases). Germline V lookup: CDR1 PRHDT, CDR2 FYEKMQ (reference sequence). Trimming shortened V by 5 bases and J by 0 bases, and 13 bases separated the two germline ends. The CDR3 totals 15 residues. The DNA for the CDR3 is TGTGCCAGCAGCACCCGACAGGTTCCTAACTATGGCTACACCTTC. Protein sequence: CASSTRQVPNYGYTF.

The V call is TRBV1, the J call TRBJ1-5. TRBV1 corresponds to a pseudogene. The CDR3 loop spans 20 amino acids. CDR3 DNA sequence: TGCACCAGCAGCCAAGATCGGGCAGGGAGCCCCTTTTTTCGCAATCAGCCCCAGCATTTT. It is translated as CTSSQDRAGSPFFRNQPQHF.

The gene calls are TRBV4-1 and TRBJ1-5; D gene uncertain. The CDR3 is 16 amino acids. Germline V gene sequence: CDR1 MGHRA, CDR2 YSYEKL. Deletions cut 0 bases from V and 0 bases from J, with 9 bases between. CDR3 bases: TGCGCCAGCAGCCAAGATGGCAGTTATAGCAATCAGCCCCAGCATTTT. Protein product: CASSQDGSYSNQPQHF.

Comment on this clone: This same CDR3 is encoded by further DNA sequences in the sample. The chain uses TRBV9 and TRBJ1-2; TRBD1 aligns across 7 bases. The CDR3 has 14 amino acids. The V segment lost 5 bases and the J segment 2 bases; nucleotides outside the gene matches: 6. The germline V gene encodes CDR1 SGDLS and CDR2 YYNGEE. CDR3 DNA: TGTGCCAGCAGAGGCACAGGGGACAACTATGGCTACACCTTC. This codes for CASRGTGDNYGYTF.

This chain links TRBV2 with TRBJ2-3, with D possibly TRBD2 on 6 matching bases. V lost 0 bases, J lost 0 bases, and 10 bases lay in between. In germline, CDR1 is SNHLY, CDR2 FYNNEI. This CDR3 contains 16 residues. CDR3 coding DNA: TGTGCCAGCAGTGAAGCCTTAGCGGAAAGCACAGATACGCAGTATTTT. Translation gives CASSEALAESTDTQYF.

This chain links TRBV28 with TRBJ1-6; D is ambiguous. The CDR3 extends over 15 amino acids. Germline CDR1 is MDHEN and CDR2 is SYDVKM. V was shortened by 3 bases and J by 0 bases, with 6 bases between the two germline ends. The CDR3 sequence is CASSLAYSYNSPLHF. DNA for the CDR3: TGTGCCAGCAGTTTGGCCTACTCCTATAATTCACCCCTCCACTTT.

The rearrangement uses TRBV29-1 and TRBJ2-3; 11 bases are a match to TRBD2. This CDR3 contains 16 residues. The J segment lost 3 bases and the V segment lost 5 bases, leaving 10 bases of the junction unmatched. The germline CDR1 and CDR2 sequences are SQVTM and ANQGSEA. CDR3 in DNA: TGCAGCGTTATAAAGGGTAGCGGGGGGGAGACAGATACGCAGTATTTT. Its protein product is CSVIKGSGGETDTQYF.

This chain connects TRBV4-1 to TRBJ1-2; 9 positions match TRBD1. Germline values: CDR1 MGHRA, CDR2 YSYEKL. V gave up 4 bases and J gave up 7 bases; unmatched junction bases: 10. This CDR3 is 15 amino acids long. Written as DNA, the CDR3 is TGCGCCAGCAGCCGGCCCCGACAGGGGGAGTTTGGCTACACCTTC. This encodes CASSRPRQGEFGYTF.

On this clone itself: In the same sample, other DNA sequences code for this CDR3. The gene calls are TRBV18 and TRBJ2-7; tentatively, D is TRBD2 (5 bases). The V gene lost 6 bases and the J gene lost 5 bases, with 8 bases spanning the gap. Germline V CDR1 and CDR2: KGHSH, LQKENI. The CDR3 covers 11 residues. Here the CDR3 reads CASSPGDEQYF. The CDR3 nucleotides are TGTGCCAGCTCCCCCGGGGACGAGCAGTACTTC. The complete variable domain, with remaining parts taken from reference TRBV18 and TRBJ2-7, reads NAGVMQNPRHLVRRRGQEARLRCSPMKGHSHVYWYRQLPEEGLKFMVYLQKENIIDESGMPKERFSAEFPKEGPSILRIQQVVRGDSAAYFCASSPGDEQYFGPGTRLTVT.

Points on this clone: Other DNA sequences in this specimen translate into the identical CDR3. The gene calls are TRBV27 and TRBJ2-1, with D perhaps TRBD1 or TRBD2 (6 bases each). The length of the CDR3 is 13 residues. Germline CDR1 MNHEY, CDR2 SMNVEV (reference sequence). V was clipped by 5 bases and J by 7 bases, with 12 bases between them. CDR3 sequence reads: CASSLTGGNEQFF. The CDR3 region has the DNA TGTGCCAGCAGTCTGACAGGAGGGAATGAGCAGTTCTTC.